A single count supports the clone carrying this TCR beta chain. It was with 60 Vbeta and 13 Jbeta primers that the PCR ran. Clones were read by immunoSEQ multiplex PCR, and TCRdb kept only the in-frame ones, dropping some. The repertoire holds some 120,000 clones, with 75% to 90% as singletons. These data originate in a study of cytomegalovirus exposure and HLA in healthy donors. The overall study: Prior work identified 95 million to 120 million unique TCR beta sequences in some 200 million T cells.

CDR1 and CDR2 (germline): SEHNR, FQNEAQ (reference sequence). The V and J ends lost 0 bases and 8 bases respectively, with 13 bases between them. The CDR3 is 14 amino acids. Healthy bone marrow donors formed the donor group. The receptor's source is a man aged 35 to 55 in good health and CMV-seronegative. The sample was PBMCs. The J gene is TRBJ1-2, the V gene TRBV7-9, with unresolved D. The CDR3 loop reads CASSLAHEGAGYTF. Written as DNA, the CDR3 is TGTGCCAGCAGCTTAGCGCACGAGGGTGCCGGCTACACCTTC.